These 3 T cell receptor beta chains originate from one sample sequenced in a study of glioma-infiltrating T cells. Amplification of TCR alpha and beta CDR3 regions from RNA used iRepertoire nested multiplex PCR. From the multiplex PCR reads, TCRdb called clonotypes with MiXCR, one entry per CDR3 protein. The sample records thousands of distinct CDR3 sequences, around 92% being singletons. Sequenced: glioma tissue, nonneoplastic brain tissue, or PBMCs (not recorded which). All receptors derive from a human donor with low-grade glioma or glioblastoma, undergoing nonglioma brain surgery, or in good health (not recorded which).

As for this clonotype: This beta chain is off target for a library built for alpha chains, so its abundance means little. The chain uses TRBV4-3 and TRBJ2-5; a possible D gene is TRBD1 (6 bases). CDR1 and CDR2 (germline): LGHNA, YSLEER. With 3 bases removed from V and 3 bases from J, the gap between germline ends came to 8 bases. This CDR3 spans 13 amino acids. The CDR3 loop is CASSHRTEETQYF. The CDR3 DNA follows: TGCGCCAGCAGCCACAGGACAGAAGAGACCCAGTACTTC.

A note on this clonotype: A library prepared for alpha chains yielded this beta chain as an off-target read; its size is of little meaning. The rearrangement uses TRBV20-1 and TRBJ2-3, with 10 bases that match TRBD2. This CDR3 is built from 14 residues. Losses at the gene ends were 0 bases for V and 5 bases for J; bases not matched to a gene: 2. Germline V gives CDR1 DFQATT, CDR2 SNEGSKA (reference sequence). This CDR3 is CSARDSGGRDTQYF. CDR3 DNA sequence: TGCAGTGCTAGAGATAGCGGGGGGAGAGATACGCAGTATTTT.

With respect to this clonotype: The library was prepared for alpha chains; this beta chain is a stray read, so its frequency means little. V and J are TRBV6-2 or TRBV6-3 and TRBJ1-1; the D is unclear. Per germline, CDR1 MNHEY and CDR2 SVGEGT. CDR3 length: 14 amino acids. V lost 3 bases and J 3 bases, leaving 11 bases between the germline ends. The CDR3 sequence is CASSYNRWDTEAFF. CDR3 coding DNA: TGTGCCAGCAGTTATAATCGTTGGGACACTGAAGCTTTCTTT.